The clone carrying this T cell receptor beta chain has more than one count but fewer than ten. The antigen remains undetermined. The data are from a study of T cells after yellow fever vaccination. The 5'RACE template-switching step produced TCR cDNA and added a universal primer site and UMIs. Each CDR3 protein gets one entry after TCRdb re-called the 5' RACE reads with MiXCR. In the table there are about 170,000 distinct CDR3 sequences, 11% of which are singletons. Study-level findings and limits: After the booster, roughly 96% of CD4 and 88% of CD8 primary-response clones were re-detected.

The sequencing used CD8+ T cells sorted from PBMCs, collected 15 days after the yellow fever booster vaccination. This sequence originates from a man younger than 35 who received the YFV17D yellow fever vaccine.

CDR3 protein: CASSLVRVLADTQYF. CDR3 nucleotide sequence: TGTGCCAGCAGCTTAGTCCGCGTTTTGGCAGATACGCAGTATTTT. J is TRBJ2-3 and V is TRBV11-2; no definite D call. Germline-derived CDR1 and CDR2 are SGHAT and FQNNGV. Trimming removed 1 base from V and 4 bases from J, with 12 bases in between. The CDR3 totals 15 residues.